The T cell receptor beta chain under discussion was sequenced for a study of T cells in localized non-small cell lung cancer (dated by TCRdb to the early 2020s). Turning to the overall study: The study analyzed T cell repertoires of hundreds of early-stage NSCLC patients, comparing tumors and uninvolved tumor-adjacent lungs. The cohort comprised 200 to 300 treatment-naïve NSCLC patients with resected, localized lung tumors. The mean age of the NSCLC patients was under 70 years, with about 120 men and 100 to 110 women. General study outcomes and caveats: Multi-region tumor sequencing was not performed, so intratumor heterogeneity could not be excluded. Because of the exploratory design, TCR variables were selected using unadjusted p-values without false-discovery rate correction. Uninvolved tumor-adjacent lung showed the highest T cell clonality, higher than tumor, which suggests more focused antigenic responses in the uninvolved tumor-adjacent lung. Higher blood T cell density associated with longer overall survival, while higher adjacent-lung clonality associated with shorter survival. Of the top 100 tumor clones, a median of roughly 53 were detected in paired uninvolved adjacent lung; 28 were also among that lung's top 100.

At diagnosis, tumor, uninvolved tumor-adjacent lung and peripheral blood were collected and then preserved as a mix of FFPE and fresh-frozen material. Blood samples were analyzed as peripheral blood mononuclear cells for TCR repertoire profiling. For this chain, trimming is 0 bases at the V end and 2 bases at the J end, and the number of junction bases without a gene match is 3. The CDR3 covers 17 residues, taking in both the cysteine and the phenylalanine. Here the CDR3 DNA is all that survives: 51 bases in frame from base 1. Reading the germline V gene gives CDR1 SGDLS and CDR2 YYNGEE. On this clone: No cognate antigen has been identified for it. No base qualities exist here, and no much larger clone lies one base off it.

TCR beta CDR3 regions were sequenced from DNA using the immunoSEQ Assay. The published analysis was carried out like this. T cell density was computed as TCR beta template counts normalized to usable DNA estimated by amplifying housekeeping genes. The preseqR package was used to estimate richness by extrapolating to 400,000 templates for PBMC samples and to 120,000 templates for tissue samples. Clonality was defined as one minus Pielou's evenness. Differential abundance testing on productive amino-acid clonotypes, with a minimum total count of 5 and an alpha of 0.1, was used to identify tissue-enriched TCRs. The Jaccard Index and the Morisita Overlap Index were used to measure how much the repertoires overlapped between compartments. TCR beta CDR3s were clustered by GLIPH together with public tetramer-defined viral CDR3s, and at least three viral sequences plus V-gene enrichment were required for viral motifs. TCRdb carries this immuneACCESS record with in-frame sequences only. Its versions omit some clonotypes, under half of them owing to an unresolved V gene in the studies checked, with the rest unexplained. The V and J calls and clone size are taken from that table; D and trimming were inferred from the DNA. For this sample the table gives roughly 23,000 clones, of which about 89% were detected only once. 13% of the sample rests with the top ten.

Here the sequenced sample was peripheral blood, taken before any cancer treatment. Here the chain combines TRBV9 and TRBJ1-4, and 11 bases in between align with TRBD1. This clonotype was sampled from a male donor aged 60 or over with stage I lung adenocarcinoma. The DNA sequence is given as TGTGCCAGCAGCGTAGGGACAGGGGGCGGCACTAATGAAAAACTGTTTTTT. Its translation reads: CASSVGTGGGTNEKLFF.